This T cell receptor beta chain was recovered during a study of T-cell reconstitution after alpha-beta-depleted transplantation in children. A TCRbeta library incorporating unique molecular identifiers was prepared. A single record per CDR3 protein comes from TCRdb applying MiXCR to the PCR reads. Found here are some 550,000 distinct CDR3 sequences, approximately 20% of them singletons; the top ten hold more than 2.5%. The material was PBMCs from the stem cell graft donor, obtained from the stem cell graft. The TCR originated in a human donor who donated a stem cell graft to a child with acute lymphoblastic leukemia.

In DNA form, the CDR3 reads TGTGCCAGCTCACCTTCTCTCGGGAACACTGAAGCTTTCTTT. This translates into CASSPSLGNTEAFF. V usage is TRBV18 and J usage is TRBJ1-1, with D unclear. Deletions cut 3 bases from V and 1 base from J, with 9 bases between. Germline loops: CDR1 KGHSH, CDR2 LQKENI. CDR3 length: 14 amino acids.